Shown below are 8 T cell receptor beta chains from a single sample sequenced in a study of T-cell reconstitution after alpha-beta-depleted transplantation in children. Using unique molecular identifiers, the investigators prepared the TCRbeta library. TCRdb reanalysed the PCR reads using MiXCR and keeps one entry per CDR3 protein. The sample comprises around 370,000 distinct CDR3 sequences, 10% of which are singletons, and about 2.3% rests with the top ten. Material: PBMCs from the stem cell graft donor, obtained from the stem cell graft. Source of these receptors: a human donor who donated a stem cell graft to a child with acute lymphoblastic leukemia.

The count of this clonotype is one. A read error may account for a junction end that differs from germline. V and J are TRBV6-1 and TRBJ2-7; perhaps TRBD2 as D (5 bases). CDR1 and CDR2 from the germline V gene are MNHNS and SASEGT. This CDR3 spans 16 amino acids. In nucleotides, the CDR3 is TGTGCCAGCGCCCGAGGGCGGGCGCGCTCAACCTACGGGCAGTACTTC. This codes for CASARGRARSTYGQYF.

The chain joins TRBV3-1 to TRBJ2-5; 10 positions match TRBD2. V dropped 4 bases and J dropped 4; count of bases not matched to a gene: 3. The CDR3 is 14 residues long. Germline-derived CDR1 and CDR2 are LGHDT and YNNKEL (reference sequence). CDR3 in amino acids: CASSPTSGSETQYF. As DNA, the CDR3 is TGTGCCAGCAGCCCGACTAGCGGGTCAGAGACCCAGTACTTC.

This clonotype came up many times. Here the CDR3 reads CASKRGSSYEQYF. DNA of the CDR3: TGTGCCAGCAAGAGAGGTTCCTCCTACGAGCAGTACTTC. V gene TRBV27 combines with J gene TRBJ2-7, with D uncertain. Germline V gene sequence: CDR1 MNHEY, CDR2 SMNVEV (reference sequence). This CDR3 contains 13 residues. V was trimmed by 7 bases and J by 0 bases, leaving 10 bases between them.

V is TRBV9 and J is TRBJ2-2; no firm D call. The germline V and J ends were trimmed by 3 bases and 0 bases, with 15 bases remaining between them. Germline V gene sequence: CDR1 SGDLS, CDR2 YYNGEE. This CDR3 spans 17 amino acids. CDR3 loop: CASSALHQVTNTGELFF. DNA for the CDR3: TGTGCCAGCAGCGCCCTTCATCAGGTGACGAACACCGGGGAGCTGTTTTTT. Full variable domain (rest looked up from reference TRBV9 and TRBJ2-2): DSGVTQTPKHLITATGQRVTLRCSPRSGDLSVYWYQQSLDQGLQFLIQYYNGEERAKGNILERFSAQQFPDLHSELNLSSLELGDSALYFCASSALHQVTNTGELFFGEGSRLTVL.

The J gene is TRBJ2-5, the V gene TRBV20-1; 8 bases match TRBD1. Germline CDR1 reads DFQATT; CDR2 reads SNEGSKA (reference sequence). V gave up 6 bases and J gave up 5 bases; unmatched junction bases: 11. The CDR3 totals 14 residues. CDR3 DNA: TGCAGTGCCTCGTTAGGACAGGGTTCCGAGACCCAGTACTTC. It yields the protein CSASLGQGSETQYF.

A few counts support this clonotype. The V gene is TRBV11-1, the J gene TRBJ2-2, with 12 bases that match TRBD1. This CDR3 is 18 amino acids long. Germline-derived CDR1 and CDR2 are SGHAT and FQDESV (reference sequence). The junction had 10 bases not matched to a gene; V was cut back by 4 bases and J by 4 bases. CDR3 protein: CASSSGTGGMVGTGELFF. The CDR3 region has the DNA TGTGCCAGCAGCTCCGGGACAGGGGGCATGGTGGGCACCGGGGAGCTGTTTTTT. The full variable domain, its missing parts supplied by reference TRBV11-1 and TRBJ2-2, is EAEVAQSPRYKITEKSQAVAFWCDPISGHATLYWYRQILGQGPELLVQFQDESVVDDSQLPKDRFSAERLKGVDSTLKIQPAELGDSAMYLCASSSGTGGMVGTGELFFGEGSRLTVL.

In this sample, this clonotype turned up a few times. The chain employs TRBV7-9 and TRBJ2-1, with D possibly TRBD2 on 5 matching bases. Deletions cut 5 bases from V and 7 bases from J, with 9 bases between. The CDR3 has 12 residues. The germline gives CDR1 SEHNR, CDR2 FQNEAQ (reference sequence). DNA of the CDR3: TGTGCCAGCAGCATTAGGGAGAATGAGCAGTTCTTC. Its translation is CASSIRENEQFF. Filled out from reference TRBV7-9 and TRBJ2-1, the complete variable domain reads DTGVSQNPRHKITKRGQNVTFRCDPISEHNRLYWYRQTLGQGPEFLTYFQNEAQLEKSRLLSDRFSAERPKGSFSTLEIQRTEQGDSAMYLCASSIRENEQFFGPGTRLTVL.

This clonotype was observed a handful of times. The J gene is TRBJ1-1, the V gene TRBV2; weak D call: TRBD1 (5 bases). Germline-derived CDR1 and CDR2 are SNHLY and FYNNEI. V gave up 0 bases and J gave up 10 bases, with 9 bases separating them. The CDR3 loop spans 12 amino acids. For the CDR3, the DNA is TGTGCCAGCAGTGAAGCTTGGGACCGAGCTTTCTTT. It yields the protein CASSEAWDRAFF.